Listed below are T cell receptor beta chains from one sample, sequenced in a study of blood T cell repertoires in COVID-19. The method was immunoSEQ multiplex PCR; TCRdb's version includes in-frame clones alone and lacks a portion of them. Found here are over 35,000 clones, over 80% of them singletons; the top ten hold 15% to 19%. The material sequenced was peripheral blood. These receptors were collected from a woman aged 25 to 39 in a cohort sampled during active COVID-19. CDR3s include the opening cysteine and the closing phenylalanine or tryptophan.

CDR3aa: CASSRSGDRGGEQYF; v_gene: TRBV18; j_gene: TRBJ2-7
CDR3aa: CASSLERGGAGNTIYF; v_gene: TRBV7-9; j_gene: TRBJ1-3
CDR3aa: CATRGGTDTQYF; v_gene: TRBV6-6; j_gene: TRBJ2-3
CDR3aa: CASSSGVSYGYTF; v_gene: TRBV7-9; j_gene: TRBJ1-2
CDR3aa: CASSEDTSLTQPQHF; v_gene: TRBV25-1; j_gene: TRBJ1-5
CDR3aa: CSVEDREGRETQYF; v_gene: TRBV29-1; j_gene: TRBJ2-5
CDR3aa: CAISRDSHNQPQHF; v_gene: TRBV10-3; j_gene: TRBJ1-5
CDR3aa: CASSRLADLYNEQFF; v_gene: TRBV6-5; j_gene: TRBJ2-1
CDR3aa: CASSPEGLAMAGELFF; v_gene: TRBV14; j_gene: TRBJ2-2
CDR3aa: CASSQSGSWAKNIQYF; v_gene: TRBV7-2; j_gene: TRBJ2-4
CDR3aa: CASSPGQSNTEAFF; v_gene: TRBV18; j_gene: TRBJ1-1
CDR3aa: CASSAGRDGQRRNTIYF; v_gene: TRBV2; j_gene: TRBJ1-3
CDR3aa: CATQGPNTGELFF; v_gene: TRBV19; j_gene: TRBJ2-2
CDR3aa: CASSVETGDYADTQYF; v_gene: TRBV9; j_gene: TRBJ2-3
CDR3aa: CASSWTGQSSTEAFF; v_gene: TRBV5-1; j_gene: TRBJ1-1
CDR3aa: CAWSAWRGGLYSNQPQHF; v_gene: TRBV30; j_gene: TRBJ1-5
CDR3aa: CASSSGQGYYNEQFF; v_gene: TRBV11-3; j_gene: TRBJ2-1
CDR3aa: CAISRQGGSNTEAFF; v_gene: TRBV10-3; j_gene: TRBJ1-1